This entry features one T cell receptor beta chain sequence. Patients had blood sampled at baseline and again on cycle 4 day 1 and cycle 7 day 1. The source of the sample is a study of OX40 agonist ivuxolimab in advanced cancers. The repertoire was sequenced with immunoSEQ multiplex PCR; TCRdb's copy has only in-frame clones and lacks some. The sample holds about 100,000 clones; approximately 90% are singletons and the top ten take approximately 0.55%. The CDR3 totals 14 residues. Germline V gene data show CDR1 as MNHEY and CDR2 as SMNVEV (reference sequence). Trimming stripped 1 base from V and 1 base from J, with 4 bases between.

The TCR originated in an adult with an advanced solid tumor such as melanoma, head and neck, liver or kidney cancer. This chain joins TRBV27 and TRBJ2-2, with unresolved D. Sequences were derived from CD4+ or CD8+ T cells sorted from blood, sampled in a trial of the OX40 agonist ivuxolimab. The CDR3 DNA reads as TGTGCCAGCAGTTTATTCGAGAACACCGGGGAGCTGTTTTTT. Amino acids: CASSLFENTGELFF.